These 11 T cell receptor beta chains share one sample of origin, sequenced in a study of early T cells in non-severe SARS-CoV-2 infection. TCRdb fed the 5' RACE reads into MiXCR, producing one record per CDR3 protein. This sample has roughly 80,000 distinct CDR3 sequences; more than 12% occur once, and the top ten carry around 3%. Sample: whole blood. The receptors come from an adult who was a healthcare worker with PCR-confirmed SARS-CoV-2 infection or an uninfected control (not recorded which).

This clonotype was recorded many times. The V call is TRBV20-1, the J call TRBJ2-3, with D perhaps TRBD1 or TRBD2 (6 bases each). This CDR3 is built from 14 residues. CDR1 and CDR2 (germline): DFQATT, SNEGSKA (reference sequence). The V and J ends lost 7 bases and 3 bases respectively, with 17 bases between them. CDR3 sequence: CSVEGDRFTDTQYF. CDR3 nucleotides: TGCAGTGTGGAGGGGGACCGATTTACAGATACGCAGTATTTT.

This clonotype came up many times. The chain couples TRBV7-3 to TRBJ2-1; 8 bases fit TRBD2. This CDR3 spans 18 amino acids. J lost 0 bases, V lost 5 bases, and 12 bases had no gene match. The germline V gene has CDR1 SGHTA and CDR2 FQGTGA. Here the CDR3 DNA reads TGTGCCAGCAGCCGTACGGCGCGGGGGGTGAGCTCCTACAATGAGCAGTTCTTC. It specifies CASSRTARGVSSYNEQFF.

In this sample, this clonotype turned up a few times. The chain recombines TRBV10-2 with TRBJ2-6, with 12 bases that match TRBD1. Germline CDR1 and CDR2: WSHSY and SAAADI. The J segment lost 4 bases and the V segment lost 5 bases, leaving 3 bases of the junction unmatched. This CDR3 comprises 16 residues. Here the CDR3 DNA reads TGCGCCAGCAGTCCGGGACAGGGGGCCGGGGCCAACGTCCTGACTTTC. Translation gives CASSPGQGAGANVLTF.

This clonotype was detected ten times or more. The genes are TRBV28 and TRBJ1-1, with D unclear. The V gene's germline CDR1 is MDHEN and CDR2 SYDVKM. This CDR3 has 11 amino acids. The V end lost 8 bases, the J end lost 7 bases, and 11 bases lay between the germline ends. The CDR3 loop reads CASVSNYEAFF. The DNA of the CDR3 is TGTGCCAGCGTTTCGAATTATGAAGCTTTCTTT.

V is TRBV12-5 and J is TRBJ1-1; 7 bases line up with TRBD1. Germline lookup yields CDR1 LGHNT and CDR2 FRNRAP. The CDR3 covers 16 residues. V trimming: 5 bases; J trimming: 1 base; junction bases outside the gene matches: 10. CDR3 nucleotides: TGTGCTAGTGGTCCAACCCTGACAGGGAAGAACACTGAAGCTTTCTTT. Its protein product is CASGPTLTGKNTEAFF. Based on the CDR3 plus reference TRBV12-5 and TRBJ1-1, the full variable domain is DARVTQTPRHKVTEMGQEVTMRCQPILGHNTVFWYRQTMMQGLELLAYFRNRAPLDDSGMPKDRFSAEMPDATLATLKIQPSEPRDSAVYFCASGPTLTGKNTEAFFGQGTRLTVV.

The chain joins TRBV7-6 to TRBJ2-7, with 10 nucleotides matching TRBD2. The CDR3 contains 15 residues. With V trimmed by 6 bases and J by 6 bases, 11 bases remained unmatched. Germline V gene data show CDR1 as SGHVS and CDR2 as FNYEAQ. CDR3 sequence reads: CASRPGERGGGEQYF. Here the CDR3 DNA reads TGTGCCAGCAGACCCGGGGAGCGGGGGGGCGGCGAGCAGTACTTC.

A few counts support this clonotype. This sequence joins TRBV12-3 or TRBV12-4 and TRBJ2-1, with a weak D call TRBD1 (6 bases). The V end lost 6 bases, the J end lost 0 bases, and 15 bases lay between the germline ends. The CDR3 length is 16 residues. Here the CDR3 DNA reads TGTGCCAGCAGCTCATACCGGACAGTCTCCTACAATGAGCAGTTCTTC. It codes for CASSSYRTVSYNEQFF.

There are a few counts of this clonotype. The chain is built from TRBV18 and TRBJ1-1; no firm D call. The CDR3 is made up of 13 amino acids. Germline V gene data show CDR1 as KGHSH and CDR2 as LQKENI. The V end was cut by 1 base, the J end by 6 bases, with 9 bases between. CDR3 nucleotide sequence: TGTGCCAGCTCACCACTTGAAACGCCTGAAGCTTTCTTT. Residues: CASSPLETPEAFF.

This clonotype was counted ten times or more. The chain is built from TRBV29-1 and TRBJ2-7; 11 bases align to TRBD1. The V gene's germline CDR1 is SQVTM and CDR2 ANQGSEA. CDR3 length equals 14 residues. Losses at the gene ends were 6 bases for V and 5 bases for J; bases not matched to a gene: 9. Here the CDR3 DNA reads TGCAGCGTGGAAACCGGGACAGGGGGAGACGAGCAGTACTTC. Its protein product is CSVETGTGGDEQYF.

This clonotype has only a few counts. The V and J genes are TRBV12-3 or TRBV12-4 and TRBJ2-2, with a weak D call TRBD2 (6 bases). The V gene lost 5 bases and the J gene lost 5 bases, with 30 bases spanning the gap. There are 20 residues in the CDR3. The DNA for the CDR3 is TGTGCCAGCAGTCCCAGGAGGCCCGGGAGCCCCGGGGTAGATACCGGGGAGCTGTTTTTT. Protein: CASSPRRPGSPGVDTGELFF.

This clonotype occurred many times. This rearrangement joins TRBV5-1 to TRBJ2-2; a weak D match, TRBD2 (5 bases). The CDR3 has 15 amino acids. V shed 0 bases and J shed 1 base, with 7 bases lying between them. Germline loops: CDR1 SGHRS, CDR2 YFSETQ. CDR3 amino acids: CASSLAAGNTGELFF. CDR3 coding DNA: TGCGCCAGCAGCTTGGCCGCGGGGAACACCGGGGAGCTGTTTTTT.